These 8 T cell receptor beta chains were sequenced from one sample in a study of T cell repertoires in ileal Crohn's disease. Here immunoSEQ multiplex PCR was the method, and the copy in TCRdb shows in-frame clones only, minus some. The table includes over 5,500 clones, around 86% detected once. The source material was ileal tissue. The receptor source for this set is an adult with Crohn's disease.

This chain connects TRBV27 to TRBJ2-1, with no clear D. Trimming pared 8 bases from V and 9 bases from J, leaving 11 bases between. The CDR3 length is 11 residues. The germline V gene encodes CDR1 MNHEY and CDR2 SMNVEV (reference sequence). The CDR3 sequence is CASGLLTEQFF. The DNA of the CDR3 is TGTGCCAGCGGCCTGCTCACTGAGCAGTTCTTC.

The chain carries TRBV30 and TRBJ1-2, with a weak D call TRBD1 (6 bases). The CDR3 length is 11 residues. Germline CDR1 reads GTSNPN; CDR2 reads SVGIG (reference sequence). Trimming removed 8 bases at V and 8 bases at J, with 15 bases between. This CDR3 is CAHSDRQGYTF. CDR3 bases: TGTGCCCACTCCGACAGGCAAGGCTACACCTTC.

This clone was seen only a few times. The chain couples TRBV11-3 to TRBJ1-6; 7 bases fit TRBD1. V was clipped by 5 bases and J by 7 bases; unmatched bases: 2. CDR1 is SGHNT, CDR2 YENEEA, per germline. The CDR3 is 13 amino acids. The CDR3 nucleotides read TGTGCCAGCAGCCAGGGGGTAAATTCACCCCTCCACTTT. Protein product: CASSQGVNSPLHF. The full variable domain, its missing parts supplied by reference TRBV11-3 and TRBJ1-6, is EAGVVQSPRYKIIEKKQPVAFWCNPISGHNTLYWYLQNLGQGPELLIRYENEEAVDDSQLPKDRFSAERLKGVDSTLKIQPAELGDSAVYLCASSQGVNSPLHFGNGTRLTVT.

The rearrangement links TRBV11-2 to TRBJ1-5; perhaps TRBD1 as D (5 bases). Per the germline V gene, CDR1 is SGHAT and CDR2 is FQNNGV. V was pared by 2 bases and J by 0 bases, with 11 bases between. CDR3 size: 16 residues. The CDR3 loop is CASSLSTAYSNQPQHF. The CDR3 nucleotides read TGTGCCAGCAGCTTATCGACAGCTTATAGCAATCAGCCCCAGCATTTT.

The gene calls are TRBV7-8 and TRBJ2-7; 12 nucleotides align to TRBD2. Germline V gives CDR1 SGHVS, CDR2 FQNEAQ. The V gene end was trimmed by 7 bases and the J gene end by 3 bases; junction bases not matched to a gene: 7. The CDR3 sequence is 15 residues long. CDR3 residues: CASTQTSGRFYEQYF. The CDR3 nucleotides read TGTGCCAGCACCCAGACTAGCGGGAGATTCTACGAGCAGTACTTC.

This rearrangement joins TRBV4-1 to TRBJ1-5; no reliable D call. The CDR3 runs 13 residues. The ends were cut back, 4 bases at V and 9 bases at J, with 13 bases in the middle. Germline V CDR1 and CDR2: MGHRA, YSYEKL. In DNA form, the CDR3 reads TGCGCCAGCAGCCTACTTCGACACCTGCCCCAGCATTTT. Residues: CASSLLRHLPQHF.

CDR3 sequence: CASRRTANEKLFF. The CDR3 nucleotides read TGTGCCAGCAGGAGGACAGCAAATGAAAAACTGTTTTTT. The chain joins TRBV11-2 to TRBJ1-4; TRBD1 is a possible D gene (6 bases). Germline CDR1 reads SGHAT; CDR2 reads FQNNGV. V gave up 6 bases and J gave up 5 bases, with 10 bases separating them. This CDR3 is 13 amino acids long.

V and J are TRBV19 and TRBJ1-5; 7 bases are shared with TRBD1. The J segment lost 7 bases and the V segment lost 5 bases, leaving 8 bases of the junction unmatched. Germline lookup yields CDR1 LNHDA and CDR2 SQIVND (reference sequence). This CDR3 spans 14 amino acids. CDR3 loop: CASSLRDRGQPQHF. The DNA for the CDR3 is TGTGCCAGTAGTCTCCGGGACAGAGGCCAGCCCCAGCATTTT.